What follows are 5 T cell receptor beta chains derived from one specimen sequenced in a study of cytomegalovirus exposure and HLA in healthy donors. The PCR was carried out with 60 Vbeta primers and 13 Jbeta primers. This table comes from immunoSEQ multiplex PCR, and its TCRdb copy is limited to in-frame clones, with some not included. The sample consists of around 150,000 clones, more than 70% of them appearing once. Sequenced input: PBMCs. The receptor set was obtained from a man aged 18 to 29 in good health and CMV-seropositive.

The gene calls are TRBV15 and TRBJ1-1, with D hard to call. The CDR3 is made up of 13 amino acids. Germline lookup yields CDR1 LNHNV and CDR2 YYDKDF (reference sequence). V lost 4 bases and J lost 7, with 13 bases in between. As DNA, the CDR3 is TGTGCCACCAGCAACCCACCGCCGGGTGAAGCTTTCTTT. It encodes CATSNPPPGEAFF.

In DNA form, the CDR3 reads TGTGCCAGCAGTTTTACTAGAAGTTATGAGCAGTTCTTC. Its protein is CASSFTRSYEQFF. The rearrangement uses TRBV27 and TRBJ2-1, with D possibly being TRBD2 (5 bases). The CDR3 runs to 13 residues. Looked up from germline, CDR1 is MNHEY and CDR2 is SMNVEV (reference sequence). The V and J ends lost 3 bases and 8 bases respectively, with 11 bases between them.

The V call is TRBV7-6, the J call TRBJ2-1; 7 nucleotides line up with TRBD2. The CDR3 totals 15 residues. The germline CDR1 and CDR2 sequences are SGHVS and FNYEAQ. V shed 1 base and J 7 bases; nucleotides not matched to a gene: 7. Here the CDR3 reads CASSLGQRDMNEQFF. In DNA, the CDR3 is TGTGCCAGCAGCTTAGGACAGCGGGATATGAATGAGCAGTTCTTC.

The chain carries TRBV7-2 and TRBJ2-7; D may be TRBD2 (6 bases). V was clipped by 7 bases and J by 4 bases, with 17 bases between them. CDR3 length equals 14 residues. Germline V gene sequence: CDR1 SGHTA, CDR2 FQGNSA. CDR3 in amino acids: CASTKAWGEYEQYF. The CDR3, as DNA: TGTGCCAGCACCAAAGCCTGGGGGGAGTACGAGCAGTACTTC. Full variable domain (missing parts from reference TRBV7-2 and TRBJ2-7): GAGVSQSPSNKVTEKGKDVELRCDPISGHTALYWYRQSLGQGLEFLIYFQGNSAPDKSGLPSDRFSAERTGGSVSTLTIQRTQQEDSAVYLCASTKAWGEYEQYFGPGTRLTVT.

This clone occurred once. The chain combines TRBV27 with TRBJ2-5; TRBD1 agrees at 11 bases. Judging by the DNA end, TRBJ2-7 fits better; the J call may be wrong. The germline V gene has CDR1 MNHEY and CDR2 SMNVEV (reference sequence). The CDR3 totals 14 residues. CDR3 sequence (DNA): TGTGCCAGCAGTCCTGGGACAGGGGGCTACGAGCAGTACTTC. It encodes CASSPGTGGYEQYF.